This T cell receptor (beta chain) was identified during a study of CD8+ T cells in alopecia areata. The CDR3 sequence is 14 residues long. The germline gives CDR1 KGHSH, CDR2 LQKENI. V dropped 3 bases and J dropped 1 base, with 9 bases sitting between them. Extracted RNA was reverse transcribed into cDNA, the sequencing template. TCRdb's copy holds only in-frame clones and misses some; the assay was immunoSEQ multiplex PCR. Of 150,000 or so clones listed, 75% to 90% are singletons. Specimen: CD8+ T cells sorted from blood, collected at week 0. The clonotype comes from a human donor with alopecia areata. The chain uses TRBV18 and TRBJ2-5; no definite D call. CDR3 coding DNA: TGTGCCAGCTCACCCCCTCAAATCCAAGAGACCCAGTACTTC. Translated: CASSPPQIQETQYF.